Each of the 31 T cell receptor beta chains below was sequenced from the same sample in a study of PD-1 blockade in classical Hodgkin lymphoma. Sequenced by immunoSEQ multiplex PCR; TCRdb stores in-frame clones only, minus some. The sample lists 90,000 or so clones, over 90% occurring once. Every single patient, without exception, relapsed after autologous stem cell transplantation, and brentuximab vedotin exposure varied. This material consisted of peripheral blood mononuclear cells (PBMCs), taken before the second cycle of nivolumab. The receptors originated from a human donor with classical Hodgkin lymphoma.

Regarding this clone: Other DNA sequences in this specimen translate into the identical CDR3. This chain joins TRBV4-2 and TRBJ1-2; D ambiguous. CDR1 and CDR2 from the germline V gene are LGHNA and YNFKEQ. This CDR3 has 11 amino acids. V was trimmed by 1 base and J by 8 bases, leaving 5 bases between them. In DNA, the CDR3 is TGTGCCAGCAGCCAAGGGTTCGGCTACACCTTC. Its protein product is CASSQGFGYTF.

In this sample, this clone turned up once. The gene calls are TRBV5-1 and TRBJ2-5, with D possibly being TRBD1 (6 bases). CDR1 and CDR2 from the germline V gene are SGHRS and YFSETQ. The CDR3 loop spans 14 amino acids. Trimming shortened V by 0 bases and J by 3 bases, and 9 bases separated the two germline ends. CDR3 bases: TGCGCCAGCAGCTTGGTAGGGGGAGAAGAGACCCAGTACTTC. It is translated as CASSLVGGEETQYF.

This clone was observed once. V usage is TRBV4-2 and J usage is TRBJ1-3; weak D call: TRBD1 (6 bases). Germline values: CDR1 LGHNA, CDR2 YNFKEQ. This CDR3 region has 15 residues. The V gene lost 4 bases and the J gene lost 2 bases, with 12 bases spanning the gap. The DNA of the CDR3 is TGTGCCAGCAGCCTAAATAGGGGGGCTGGAAACACCATATATTTT. Translating gives CASSLNRGAGNTIYF.

This clone occurred once. This chain uses TRBV4-1 with TRBJ2-1; TRBD2 matches at 8 bases. V lost 1 base to trimming and J lost 5 bases; unmatched junction nucleotides: 4. In germline, CDR1 is MGHRA, CDR2 YSYEKL. CDR3 length: 15 residues. The CDR3 protein is CASSQVRLANNEQFF. CDR3 coding DNA: TGCGCCAGCAGCCAAGTCCGACTAGCGAACAATGAGCAGTTCTTC.

This chain uses TRBV28 with TRBJ2-1; D call uncertain. The CDR3 is made up of 14 amino acids. The V end was cut by 4 bases, the J end by 7 bases, with 14 bases between. Germline V gene sequence: CDR1 MDHEN, CDR2 SYDVKM. CDR3: CASSSPTTWNEQFF. Written as DNA, the CDR3 is TGTGCCAGCAGTTCTCCGACCACCTGGAATGAGCAGTTCTTC.

The chain is built from TRBV2 and TRBJ1-5, with TRBD1 matching 7 bases. CDR3 length: 14 amino acids. The V gene's germline CDR1 is SNHLY and CDR2 FYNNEI. The trim removed 4 bases at V and 4 bases at J, leaving 4 bases unmatched. CDR3 loop: CASSGATGNQPQHF. In DNA form, the CDR3 reads TGTGCCAGCAGTGGGGCGACAGGGAATCAGCCCCAGCATTTT.

The genes are TRBV19 and TRBJ2-1, with 12 bases matching TRBD2. The V segment lost 5 bases and the J segment 5 bases; nucleotides outside the gene matches: 4. CDR1 is LNHDA, CDR2 SQIVND, per germline (reference sequence). The CDR3 loop spans 15 amino acids. The CDR3 reads CASSPGTSGHNEQFF. CDR3 nucleotide sequence: TGTGCCAGTAGTCCCGGGACTAGCGGGCACAATGAGCAGTTCTTC.

The chain joins TRBV6-1 to TRBJ2-7, with D hard to call. The CDR3 has 15 amino acids. The V gene's germline CDR1 is MNHNS and CDR2 SASEGT. V dropped 7 bases and J dropped 0 bases, with 16 bases sitting between them. The CDR3 sequence: CASTYAVGYSYEQYF. The CDR3 DNA reads as TGTGCCAGCACCTACGCCGTGGGGTACTCCTACGAGCAGTACTTC.

This clone has a handful of counts. This chain connects TRBV11-1 to TRBJ1-1; the D gene is possibly TRBD1 (6 bases). The germline V and J ends were trimmed by 5 bases and 11 bases, with 12 bases remaining between them. Per germline, CDR1 SGHAT and CDR2 FQDESV (reference sequence). The CDR3 contains 11 residues. CDR3 in amino acids: CASSTTGFAFF. Here the CDR3 DNA reads TGTGCCAGCAGCACAACAGGGTTCGCTTTCTTT.

The chain employs TRBV7-9 and TRBJ2-1; maybe TRBD2 (7 bases). There are 15 residues in the CDR3. Germline CDR1 SEHNR, CDR2 FQNEAQ (reference sequence). Trimming stripped 6 bases from V and 5 bases from J, with 17 bases between. The CDR3 DNA is TGTGCCAGCAGTCCTGGCGGGGGACACAACAATGAGCAGTTCTTC. Translated: CASSPGGGHNNEQFF.

This clone was observed a single time. This chain connects TRBV6-4 to TRBJ2-2; D gene uncertain. Trimming shortened V by 5 bases and J by 3 bases, and 10 bases separated the two germline ends. CDR3 size: 14 residues. CDR1 and CDR2 from the germline V gene are MRHNA and SNTAGT. CDR3 nucleotides: TGTGCCAGCAGTCCCTCTACATACACCGGGGAGCTGTTTTTT. Translated, it gives CASSPSTYTGELFF.

V and J are TRBV27 and TRBJ1-1; perhaps TRBD1 as D (5 bases). The germline V and J ends were trimmed by 5 bases and 0 bases, with 10 bases remaining between them. Per germline, CDR1 MNHEY and CDR2 SMNVEV (reference sequence). The CDR3 loop spans 14 amino acids. The DNA of the CDR3 is TGTGCCAGCAGTCCGGGACGGATGAACACTGAAGCTTTCTTT. Its translation is CASSPGRMNTEAFF.

The V gene is TRBV7-9, the J gene TRBJ1-4; D is unresolved. Trimming stripped 3 bases from V and 0 bases from J, with 11 bases between. Germline V gene lookup returns CDR1 SEHNR and CDR2 FQNEAQ (reference sequence). CDR3 length: 16 amino acids. DNA of the CDR3: TGTGCCAGCAGCTTTCACGGGGTTGCAACTAATGAAAAACTGTTTTTT. Its protein is CASSFHGVATNEKLFF.

The sample holds one count of this clone. The chain is built from TRBV30 and TRBJ2-7, with 11 nucleotides matching TRBD2. Germline V gives CDR1 GTSNPN, CDR2 SVGIG (reference sequence). The trim removed 1 base at V and 6 bases at J, leaving 8 bases unmatched. The CDR3 has 15 residues. CDR3 DNA: TGTGCCTGGAGTGGACTAGCGGGAATCCCCGGCGAGCAGTACTTC. Residues: CAWSGLAGIPGEQYF.

This chain joins TRBV28 and TRBJ2-7; D assignment may be TRBD1 or TRBD2 (5 bases each). Germline V gene lookup returns CDR1 MDHEN and CDR2 SYDVKM. This CDR3 is 18 amino acids long. V lost 7 bases and J 3 bases, leaving 28 bases between the germline ends. Here the CDR3 reads CASKSLGTVSDFIYEQYF. In DNA, the CDR3 is TGTGCCAGCAAGAGTCTCGGGACCGTTTCAGACTTCATCTACGAGCAGTACTTC.

The V and J genes are TRBV5-4 and TRBJ1-3, with 11 nucleotides matching TRBD1. V was pared by 4 bases and J by 0 bases, with 12 bases of the junction left unmatched. The CDR3 extends over 19 amino acids. The germline V gene has CDR1 SGHNT and CDR2 YYREEE (reference sequence). The CDR3 nucleotides read TGTGCCAGCAGCCAGGGGGACAGGGGGTCGAGTGTCTCTGGAAACACCATATATTTT. This encodes CASSQGDRGSSVSGNTIYF. Variable domain in full (rest from reference TRBV5-4 and TRBJ1-3): ETGVTQSPTHLIKTRGQQVTLRCSSQSGHNTVSWYQQALGQGPQFIFQYYREEENGRGNFPPRFSGLQFPNYSSELNVNALELDDSALYLCASSQGDRGSSVSGNTIYFGEGSWLTVV.

The chain employs TRBV10-2 and TRBJ1-1; D is unresolved. The germline V gene has CDR1 WSHSY and CDR2 SAAADI. V was shortened by 10 bases and J by 3 bases, with 12 bases between the two germline ends. The CDR3 extends over 12 amino acids. As DNA, the CDR3 is TGCGCCATAACTTCGGGTGACACTGAAGCTTTCTTT. Translation gives CAITSGDTEAFF.

This sequence joins TRBV5-8 and TRBJ1-2; 7 bases fit TRBD1. Trimming at V came to 3 bases and at J to 4 bases, leaving 3 bases not matched to a gene. The CDR3 loop spans 13 amino acids. Germline CDR1 SGHTS, CDR2 YDEGEE. The CDR3 protein is CASSWGQLYGYTF. CDR3 in DNA: TGTGCCAGCAGCTGGGGACAGCTCTATGGCTACACCTTC.

V is TRBV11-3 and J is TRBJ2-2; D ambiguous. The CDR3 runs 13 residues. V dropped 3 bases and J dropped 3 bases, with 5 bases sitting between them. The germline V gene encodes CDR1 SGHNT and CDR2 YENEEA. This chain's CDR3 is CASSLGYTGELFF. CDR3 bases: TGTGCCAGCAGCTTGGGGTACACCGGGGAGCTGTTTTTT.

The rearrangement joins TRBV5-1 to TRBJ1-1, with TRBD1 matching 7 bases. Trimming cost V 4 bases and J 5 bases; bases outside gene matches: 8. Germline CDR1 reads SGHRS; CDR2 reads YFSETQ. CDR3 size: 14 residues. The CDR3 coding sequence is TGCGCCAGCAGCGCCAGACAGGGTTGGACTGAAGCTTTCTTT. It is translated as CASSARQGWTEAFF.

V is TRBV10-2 and J is TRBJ1-3; 7 nucleotides align to TRBD1. With 2 bases clipped from V and 1 base from J, the junction kept 5 bases outside the gene matches. Germline V gene sequence: CDR1 WSHSY, CDR2 SAAADI. The CDR3 totals 16 residues. The DNA of the CDR3 is TGCGCCAGCAGTGAGGGTGACAGGGTTTCTGGAAACACCATATATTTT. The encoded protein is CASSEGDRVSGNTIYF.

This chain links TRBV14 with TRBJ1-2, with 8 nucleotides matching TRBD1. The CDR3 consists of 13 residues. J lost 8 bases, V lost 5 bases, and 7 bases had no gene match. The germline V gene encodes CDR1 SGHDN and CDR2 FVKESK. This chain's CDR3 is CASSLRDRNGYTF. CDR3 DNA sequence: TGTGCCAGCAGCTTACGGGACAGGAACGGCTACACCTTC.

The chain employs TRBV5-1 and TRBJ2-1; D may be TRBD1 (5 bases). The CDR3 is 15 residues long. The germline V and J ends were trimmed by 1 base and 6 bases, with 14 bases remaining between them. Germline values: CDR1 SGHRS, CDR2 YFSETQ. CDR3 nucleotides: TGCGCCAGCAGCTTGTTTGGGGCCCGTCCCAATGAGCAGTTCTTC. It encodes CASSLFGARPNEQFF.

The V and J genes are TRBV27 and TRBJ1-2; TRBD1 is a possible D gene (5 bases). This CDR3 comprises 16 residues. Trimming left V 1 base short and J 8 bases short, with 20 bases between. The V gene's germline CDR1 is MNHEY and CDR2 SMNVEV (reference sequence). CDR3 nucleotides: TGTGCCAGCAGTTTATTTCGGGGGGGGGAGACGTCGGGCTACACCTTC. Amino acids: CASSLFRGGETSGYTF.

The genes are TRBV5-1 and TRBJ1-4; 10 bases match TRBD1. The CDR3 runs 14 residues. J gave up 6 bases and V 4 bases, and 3 bases lay outside the gene matches. CDR1 is SGHRS and CDR2 is YFSETQ in the germline V gene. The CDR3 region has the DNA TGCGCCAGCAGCCAGACAGGGGGCGATGAAAAACTGTTTTTT. It codes for CASSQTGGDEKLFF.

The rearrangement joins TRBV7-2 to TRBJ2-3; D is possibly TRBD2 (6 bases). Germline loops: CDR1 SGHTA, CDR2 FQGNSA. Trimming pared 3 bases from V and 0 bases from J, leaving 13 bases between. This CDR3 is built from 16 residues. The chain's CDR3 is CASSLSGEGSTDTQYF. The CDR3 DNA sequence: TGTGCCAGCAGCTTGTCGGGAGAAGGGAGCACAGATACGCAGTATTTT.

V gene TRBV19 combines with J gene TRBJ1-5; 7 bases are a match to TRBD1. V shed 8 bases and J 5 bases; nucleotides not matched to a gene: 15. Germline V gene sequence: CDR1 LNHDA, CDR2 SQIVND (reference sequence). This CDR3 is built from 16 residues. Written as DNA, the CDR3 is TGTGCCAGTTTCGTGGGTAAGGACAGGTGGGATCAGCCCCAGCATTTT. It yields the protein CASFVGKDRWDQPQHF.

This clone was recorded once. This rearrangement joins TRBV12-5 to TRBJ2-7; the D gene is possibly TRBD2 (6 bases). V was clipped by 0 bases and J by 7 bases, with 22 bases between them. The CDR3 extends over 17 amino acids. Germline lookup yields CDR1 LGHNT and CDR2 FRNRAP. The CDR3 coding sequence is TGTGCTAGTGGTTTGGTACCCCGGGACTCCCGAGATATGGAGCAGTACTTC. Encoded protein: CASGLVPRDSRDMEQYF.

This chain joins TRBV27 and TRBJ2-1; D possibly corresponds to TRBD2 (6 bases). The V gene's germline CDR1 is MNHEY and CDR2 SMNVEV (reference sequence). V was pared by 5 bases and J by 6 bases, with 11 bases between. This CDR3 is built from 13 residues. In DNA, the CDR3 is TGTGCCAGCAGTCAGACTAGATTCAATGAGCAGTTCTTC. It encodes CASSQTRFNEQFF.

This clone was detected once. The chain carries TRBV28 and TRBJ2-7, with TRBD1 matching 8 bases. V shed 5 bases, J shed 5 bases, and the junction held 14 bases outside the gene matches. The germline gives CDR1 MDHEN, CDR2 SYDVKM. There are 16 residues in the CDR3. CDR3 DNA sequence: TGTGCCAGCAGTCATCTAGGACAGGGTGAGATACACGAGCAGTACTTC. It translates to CASSHLGQGEIHEQYF.

This clone has just a few counts. The V call is TRBV28, the J call TRBJ2-3, with TRBD1 matching 8 bases. The CDR3 contains 15 residues. The V and J ends lost 5 bases and 3 bases, in that order; junction bases with no gene match: 7. CDR1 MDHEN and CDR2 SYDVKM come from the germline V gene. The CDR3 reads CASSRPDRATDTQYF. The CDR3 coding sequence is TGTGCCAGCAGTCGCCCGGACAGGGCGACAGATACGCAGTATTTT.